These 25 T cell receptor beta chains were sequenced from one sample in a study of beta chain features in type 1 diabetes listed by TCRdb under 2018. Beyond this particular receptor, the publication reports: A moderate but significant shortening of TCRB CDR3 length was observed in type 1 diabetes patients in all four CD4+ subsets.

These receptors' antigens are unknown. The library was obtained by the immunoSEQ multiplex PCR assay. The High Capacity cDNA Reverse Transcription Kit was used to reverse transcribe all of the isolated RNA, meaning that expressed TCRB transcripts were what got sequenced. TCRdb limited this immuneACCESS table to in-frame rearrangements with V and J called. A share of clones is missing; checked studies link under half to unresolved V genes, and the rest is unexplained. The sample table shows about 650,000 clones, and over 10% are seen once. Jointly, the top ten make up more than 0.1% of the sample. The source material was naive CD4+ T cells from blood. The cell subset or site label, as the study defines it: true naive CD4+ T cells. These receptors were taken from a man younger than 40 with type 1 diabetes.

In this sample, this clone turned up a few times. The chain uses TRBV25-1 and TRBJ2-3, with 8 bases matching TRBD1. The germline V gene has CDR1 MGHDK and CDR2 SYGVNS. V trimming: 3 bases; J trimming: 1 base; junction bases outside the gene matches: 3. This CDR3 comprises 15 residues. The CDR3 loop is CASSDPTGGTDTQYF. CDR3 nucleotides: TGTGCCAGCAGTGATCCGACAGGGGGCACAGATACGCAGTATTTT.

This clone turned up a few times. The rearrangement uses TRBV7-2 and TRBJ2-7; 9 positions agree with TRBD1. The CDR3 is 15 residues long. The junction had 6 bases not matched to a gene; V was cut back by 1 base and J by 5 bases. CDR1 is SGHTA, CDR2 FQGNSA, per germline. The chain's CDR3 is CASSLVTGGINEQYF. In DNA, the CDR3 is TGTGCCAGCAGCTTAGTTACAGGGGGCATTAACGAGCAGTACTTC.

The rearrangement joins TRBV5-6 to TRBJ1-4, with TRBD1 identical over 9 bases. The germline V gene encodes CDR1 SGHDT and CDR2 YYEEEE. Trimming at V came to 3 bases and at J to 5 bases, leaving 5 bases not matched to a gene. The CDR3 is 15 amino acids. Here the CDR3 reads CASSWLGTGNEKLFF. The CDR3 nucleotides are TGTGCCAGCAGCTGGCTGGGGACAGGGAATGAAAAACTGTTTTTT. Complete variable domain (other parts from reference TRBV5-6 and TRBJ1-4): DAGVTQSPTHLIKTRGQQVTLRCSPKSGHDTVSWYQQALGQGPQFIFQYYEEEERQRGNFPDRFSGHQFPNYSSELNVNALLLGDSALYLCASSWLGTGNEKLFFGSGTQLSVL.

This chain links TRBV10-3 with TRBJ1-2; 11 positions match TRBD1. From germline, CDR1 is ENHRY and CDR2 SYGVKD. The junction had 4 bases not matched to a gene; V was cut back by 6 bases and J by 4 bases. The CDR3 has 14 amino acids. As DNA, the CDR3 is TGTGCCATCAGGGGACAGGGGGAGTTCTATGGCTACACCTTC. This encodes CAIRGQGEFYGYTF.

A few counts support this clone. The chain joins TRBV7-2 to TRBJ2-3; D might be TRBD2 (6 bases). This CDR3 has 17 residues. Germline V gene data show CDR1 as SGHTA and CDR2 as FQGNSA. Trimming stripped 0 bases from V and 1 base from J, with 14 bases between. Here the CDR3 DNA reads TGTGCCAGCAGCTTAGCGGGGGACTCCAAGGGCACAGATACGCAGTATTTT. This encodes CASSLAGDSKGTDTQYF.

The rearrangement links TRBV10-3 to TRBJ1-6, with D possibly being TRBD1 (5 bases). The CDR3 is made up of 13 amino acids. Trimming took off 2 bases at V and 10 bases at J, with 9 bases between the two ends. Germline V gene data show CDR1 as ENHRY and CDR2 as SYGVKD. The CDR3 DNA reads TGTGCCATCAGTGAGCAGGGTGGATCACCCCTCCACTTT. It translates to CAISEQGGSPLHF.

The sample holds a few counts of this clone. The gene calls are TRBV30 and TRBJ2-2; TRBD1 agrees at 9 bases. Germline V lookup: CDR1 GTSNPN, CDR2 SVGIG (reference sequence). After removal of 1 base from V and 2 bases from J, the junction contained 5 bases not matched to a gene. The CDR3 is made up of 16 amino acids. Here the CDR3 DNA reads TGTGCCTGGAGTGGGGGACAGGGAGTAAACACCGGGGAGCTGTTTTTT. This gives the protein CAWSGGQGVNTGELFF.

This clone was recorded a few times. This chain uses TRBV11-2 with TRBJ2-2; D may be TRBD1 or TRBD2 (6 bases each). Trimming took off 2 bases at V and 5 bases at J, with 15 bases between the two ends. Germline CDR1 SGHAT, CDR2 FQNNGV. The CDR3 spans 16 residues. The CDR3 coding sequence is TGTGCCAGCAGCTTAAAGGCAGGGGAGGAGACCGGGGAGCTGTTTTTT. It specifies CASSLKAGEETGELFF.

This clone occurred a few times. The chain recombines TRBV19 with TRBJ2-1; 11 bases align to TRBD2. This CDR3 region has 17 residues. Germline CDR1 and CDR2: LNHDA and SQIVND (reference sequence). V was pared by 4 bases and J by 8 bases, with 13 bases of the junction left unmatched. CDR3 in amino acids: CASSSRLAGGTPHEQFF. Here the CDR3 DNA reads TGTGCCAGTAGTAGTCGGCTAGCGGGGGGTACCCCCCATGAGCAGTTCTTC.

The chain is built from TRBV7-9 and TRBJ2-1; 9 nucleotides line up with TRBD1. J gave up 8 bases and V 0 bases, and 11 bases lay outside the gene matches. The CDR3 loop spans 17 amino acids. Looked up from germline, CDR1 is SEHNR and CDR2 is FQNEAQ (reference sequence). CDR3 region: CASSLALGTGSRDEQFF. The CDR3 DNA reads as TGTGCCAGCAGCTTAGCGCTAGGGACAGGGTCCAGGGATGAGCAGTTCTTC.

This clone occurred a few times. The chain recombines TRBV10-3 with TRBJ2-1; D might be TRBD2 (7 bases). Germline CDR1 ENHRY, CDR2 SYGVKD. V was clipped by 4 bases and J by 0 bases, with 16 bases between them. The CDR3 is 17 residues long. The CDR3 reads CAISGVGGPPSYNEQFF. In DNA form, the CDR3 reads TGTGCCATCAGTGGTGTCGGGGGGCCACCCTCCTACAATGAGCAGTTCTTC.

The rearrangement uses TRBV5-4 and TRBJ2-3, with TRBD2 as a possible D gene (5 bases). This CDR3 has 12 amino acids. Deletions cut 1 base from V and 6 bases from J, with 6 bases between. Germline assignment: CDR1 SGHNT and CDR2 YYREEE (reference sequence). CDR3 sequence: CASSLPGDTQYF. The DNA of the CDR3 is TGTGCCAGCAGCTTGCCGGGGGATACGCAGTATTTT. The variable domain in full, completed from reference TRBV5-4 and TRBJ2-3, reads ETGVTQSPTHLIKTRGQQVTLRCSSQSGHNTVSWYQQALGQGPQFIFQYYREEENGRGNFPPRFSGLQFPNYSSELNVNALELDDSALYLCASSLPGDTQYFGPGTRLTVL.

The V and J genes are TRBV5-4 and TRBJ2-6, with a weak D call TRBD1 (5 bases). V lost 0 bases and J 1 base, leaving 17 bases between the germline ends. Germline assignment: CDR1 SGHNT and CDR2 YYREEE (reference sequence). The CDR3 loop spans 19 amino acids. CDR3 sequence: CASSLGPPLTASGANVLTF. CDR3 coding DNA: TGTGCCAGCAGCTTGGGCCCCCCTTTGACAGCTTCTGGGGCCAACGTCCTGACTTTC.

Concerning this clone: This same CDR3 is encoded by further DNA sequences in the sample. V and J are TRBV7-2 and TRBJ2-3; 12 nucleotides line up with TRBD2. V lost 5 bases to trimming and J lost 1 base; unmatched junction nucleotides: 4. From germline, CDR1 is SGHTA and CDR2 FQGNSA. The CDR3 has 16 amino acids. As DNA, the CDR3 is TGTGCCAGCAGCCCCCGACTAGCGGGAGGCACAGATACGCAGTATTTT. Its protein is CASSPRLAGGTDTQYF.

The gene calls are TRBV30 and TRBJ2-1; D gene unclear. The germline V gene has CDR1 GTSNPN and CDR2 SVGIG (reference sequence). V lost 2 bases, J lost 7 bases, and 6 bases lay in between. CDR3 size: 11 residues. This CDR3 reads CAWSSENEQFF. For the CDR3, the DNA is TGTGCCTGGAGTTCTGAAAATGAGCAGTTCTTC. The full variable domain, rest sourced from reference TRBV30 and TRBJ2-1, is SQTIHQWPATLVQPVGSPLSLECTVEGTSNPNLYWYRQAAGRGLQLLFYSVGIGQISSEVPQNLSASRPQDRQFILSSKKLLLSDSGFYLCAWSSENEQFFGPGTRLTVL.

The chain joins TRBV7-9 to TRBJ2-7, with 12 bases lining up with TRBD1. The CDR3 has 14 amino acids. The germline V gene has CDR1 SEHNR and CDR2 FQNEAQ (reference sequence). The V and J ends lost 5 bases and 7 bases, in that order; junction bases with no gene match: 6. The CDR3 reads CASSGTGGAGEQYF. As DNA, the CDR3 is TGTGCCAGCAGCGGGACAGGGGGCGCGGGTGAGCAGTACTTC.

V is TRBV7-2 and J is TRBJ2-7; 8 bases are shared with TRBD1. Germline CDR1 is SGHTA and CDR2 is FQGNSA. The J segment lost 0 bases and the V segment lost 5 bases, leaving 6 bases of the junction unmatched. The CDR3 has 15 residues. The chain's CDR3 is CASSLRQGTSYEQYF. The CDR3 DNA follows: TGTGCCAGCAGCCTCCGACAGGGGACCTCCTACGAGCAGTACTTC.

The chain recombines TRBV27 with TRBJ1-2, with a tentative D call TRBD1 (6 bases). CDR3 size: 14 residues. Germline assignment: CDR1 MNHEY and CDR2 SMNVEV (reference sequence). V was shortened by 6 bases and J by 6 bases, with 17 bases between the two germline ends. CDR3 in amino acids: CASRNGQTGHGYTF. CDR3 coding DNA: TGTGCCAGCAGAAATGGACAGACTGGGCATGGCTACACCTTC.

There are a few counts of this clone. The chain employs TRBV5-4 and TRBJ1-1, with D hard to call. Germline V gives CDR1 SGHNT, CDR2 YYREEE (reference sequence). The CDR3 contains 14 residues. Trimming removed 3 bases at V and 9 bases at J, with 18 bases between. CDR3 in amino acids: CASSSYTDPTQAFF. The CDR3 nucleotides read TGTGCCAGCAGCTCCTACACGGACCCGACCCAAGCTTTCTTT.

This clone was found a few times. The V gene is TRBV6-6, the J gene TRBJ1-1, with TRBD1 matching 8 bases. The V gene end was trimmed by 10 bases and the J gene end by 3 bases; junction bases not matched to a gene: 13. The CDR3 spans 15 residues. Germline CDR1 is MNHNY and CDR2 is SVGAGI (reference sequence). The CDR3 is CATRTFATGDTEAFF. The CDR3 coding sequence is TGTGCCACTAGGACATTTGCGACAGGGGACACTGAAGCTTTCTTT.

A remark on this clone: Other nucleotide sequences in the sample specify the same CDR3. This chain uses TRBV7-2 with TRBJ1-2; D gene ambiguous. The CDR3 covers 16 residues. CDR1 is SGHTA and CDR2 is FQGNSA in the germline V gene. Trimming removed 0 bases from V and 0 bases from J, with 11 bases in between. CDR3 nucleotide sequence: TGTGCCAGCAGCTTAGCGTACGGGCGAGCTAACTATGGCTACACCTTC. Amino acids: CASSLAYGRANYGYTF.

The chain uses TRBV19 and TRBJ1-4; possibly TRBD1 for D (5 bases). The CDR3 runs to 16 residues. Germline CDR1 reads LNHDA; CDR2 reads SQIVND (reference sequence). Trimming left V 6 bases short and J 6 bases short, with 20 bases between. The CDR3 DNA follows: TGTGCCAGTAGCCCCTCCAGGGCAGGGTTTGATGAAAAACTGTTTTTT. Translation: CASSPSRAGFDEKLFF.

The chain has TRBV5-4 and TRBJ1-2; the match to TRBD1 covers 9 bases. V was pared by 1 base and J by 7 bases, with 14 bases of the junction left unmatched. Germline V CDR1 and CDR2: SGHNT, YYREEE (reference sequence). This CDR3 region has 17 residues. The CDR3 spells CASSLNRGRNGLSGYTF. The CDR3 nucleotides read TGTGCCAGCAGCTTGAACAGGGGGCGGAATGGCTTATCTGGCTACACCTTC. The whole variable domain, remainder taken from reference TRBV5-4 and TRBJ1-2, is ETGVTQSPTHLIKTRGQQVTLRCSSQSGHNTVSWYQQALGQGPQFIFQYYREEENGRGNFPPRFSGLQFPNYSSELNVNALELDDSALYLCASSLNRGRNGLSGYTFGSGTRLTVV.

In its sample, this clone was seen a few times. The sample carries other DNA sequences with the same CDR3. The chain is built from TRBV30 and TRBJ2-5, with 7 bases matching TRBD1. The length of the CDR3 is 13 residues. CDR1 is GTSNPN and CDR2 is SVGIG in the germline V gene (reference sequence). J lost 2 bases, V lost 4 bases, and 4 bases had no gene match. The CDR3 DNA is TGTGCCTGGACGGGGACAGCGCAAGAGACCCAGTACTTC. It encodes CAWTGTAQETQYF.

This clone was picked up a small number of times. The chain is built from TRBV7-8 and TRBJ2-7; 9 bases agree with TRBD1. In germline, CDR1 is SGHVS, CDR2 FQNEAQ. CDR3 length: 17 residues. The V segment lost 0 bases and the J segment 2 bases; nucleotides outside the gene matches: 8. Here the CDR3 DNA reads TGTGCCAGCAGCTTAGCGTTACCGGGACAGGGTGCCTACGAGCAGTACTTC. It codes for CASSLALPGQGAYEQYF.